These 23 T cell receptor beta chains came from one sample sequenced in a study of shared clonotypes between healthy human individuals. TCRdb keeps only in-frame clones here, not all; method: immunoSEQ multiplex PCR. The data show around 2.5 million clones, with over 85% seen just once and around 0.4% held by the top ten. The sequencing input was naive CD4+ T cells from PBMCs. Subset given: CD45RA+ positively selected. These receptors were taken from a young man in good health. Some clones in this sample may be carry-over from other donors' samples.

This chain joins TRBV6-1 and TRBJ2-3; 10 bases are shared with TRBD2. J lost 2 bases, V lost 10 bases, and 9 bases had no gene match. Germline V lookup: CDR1 MNHNS, CDR2 SASEGT. This CDR3 has 15 residues. The CDR3, as DNA: TGTGCCACCGGACTAGCGGTTACCCCCACAGATACGCAGTATTTT. Translated: CATGLAVTPTDTQYF.

The chain is built from TRBV28 and TRBJ2-7, with 8 bases fitting TRBD1. Trimming at V came to 11 bases and at J to 2 bases, leaving 8 bases not matched to a gene. CDR1 is MDHEN and CDR2 is SYDVKM in the germline V gene. The CDR3 spans 13 residues. The CDR3 loop is CAGQGRRTYEQYF. CDR3 DNA: TGTGCCGGACAGGGACGAAGGACCTACGAGCAGTACTTC.

This clone was found once. This sample also contains other DNA sequences that code for the same CDR3. V is TRBV6-1 and J is TRBJ2-1, with 11 nucleotides matching TRBD2. V lost 4 bases, J lost 1 base, and 3 bases stayed unmatched. The CDR3 is made up of 16 amino acids. Germline values: CDR1 MNHNS, CDR2 SASEGT. CDR3 nucleotides: TGTGCCAGCAGTGGGCGACTAGCGGGATCCTACAATGAGCAGTTCTTC. This encodes CASSGRLAGSYNEQFF.

The V call is TRBV7-2, the J call TRBJ1-2; 9 bases map to TRBD1. Losses at the gene ends were 1 base for V and 5 bases for J; bases not matched to a gene: 8. The germline V gene has CDR1 SGHTA and CDR2 FQGNSA. This CDR3 is built from 16 residues. The CDR3 here is CASSLGATGTGYGYTF. The CDR3, as DNA: TGTGCCAGCAGCTTAGGAGCCACCGGGACAGGGTATGGCTACACCTTC.

This clone was seen a handful of times. Other nucleotide sequences in the sample specify the same CDR3. This chain connects TRBV5-4 to TRBJ2-3; TRBD2 is a possible D gene (6 bases). The CDR3 has 15 amino acids. V lost 0 bases and J lost 0, with 8 bases in between. Germline CDR1 reads SGHNT; CDR2 reads YYREEE (reference sequence). CDR3 amino acids: CASSLAGTSTDTQYF. CDR3 nucleotide sequence: TGTGCCAGCAGCTTGGCCGGGACTAGCACAGATACGCAGTATTTT.

The rearrangement links TRBV27 to TRBJ1-5, with D possibly being TRBD1 (6 bases). Trimming pared 10 bases from V and 0 bases from J, leaving 22 bases between. Per germline, CDR1 MNHEY and CDR2 SMNVEV (reference sequence). CDR3 length equals 17 residues. CDR3 in DNA: TGTGCCACCTCGGCCGTCCAGGGGACCCTTAGCAATCAGCCCCAGCATTTT. It yields the protein CATSAVQGTLSNQPQHF.

Details on this clone: This sample includes further DNA sequences coding for the same CDR3. V is TRBV6-1 and J is TRBJ2-7; the D gene is possibly TRBD2 (5 bases). The CDR3 loop spans 14 amino acids. Germline lookup yields CDR1 MNHNS and CDR2 SASEGT. Deletions cut 6 bases from V and 0 bases from J, with 12 bases between. CDR3 sequence: CASSEIGVSYEQYF. Here the CDR3 DNA reads TGTGCCAGCAGCGAAATCGGGGTCTCCTACGAGCAGTACTTC.

The genes are TRBV2 and TRBJ2-1; 9 positions agree with TRBD1. This CDR3 is built from 15 residues. Per germline, CDR1 SNHLY and CDR2 FYNNEI. V lost 8 bases to trimming and J lost 9 bases; unmatched junction nucleotides: 14. The CDR3 DNA sequence: TGTGCCAGCTGTGGAGGACAGGGGAATGTCGGTGAGCAGTTCTTC. Translated: CASCGGQGNVGEQFF.

This chain connects TRBV2 to TRBJ2-3; TRBD2 matches at 8 bases. Germline V lookup: CDR1 SNHLY, CDR2 FYNNEI. Germline trimming cut 5 bases from V and 0 bases from J; bases unmatched to any gene: 10. The CDR3 is 17 amino acids. CDR3 loop: CASSPIWASGSTDTQYF. The CDR3 DNA is TGTGCCAGCAGTCCCATATGGGCTAGCGGGAGCACAGATACGCAGTATTTT.

This sequence joins TRBV6-6 and TRBJ2-7; D gene ambiguous. The CDR3 contains 15 residues. Trimming cost V 0 bases and J 0 bases, with 9 bases left between them. Germline CDR1 is MNHNY and CDR2 is SVGAGI (reference sequence). The chain's CDR3 is CASSYSRAASYEQYF. CDR3 bases: TGTGCCAGCAGTTACTCGCGTGCAGCCTCCTACGAGCAGTACTTC.

The chain uses TRBV18 and TRBJ1-1; a weak D match, TRBD1 (5 bases). The CDR3 contains 13 residues. The germline V gene encodes CDR1 KGHSH and CDR2 LQKENI. V was trimmed by 6 bases and J by 1 base, leaving 9 bases between them. As DNA, the CDR3 is TGTGCCAGCTCGGGGGGGAAGAACACTGAAGCTTTCTTT. It translates to CASSGGKNTEAFF.

Here the CDR3 reads CASSRQETQYF. The CDR3 DNA reads as TGTGCCAGCAGCCGACAAGAGACCCAGTACTTC. This chain uses TRBV5-4 with TRBJ2-5; D uncertain. Germline V gene data show CDR1 as SGHNT and CDR2 as YYREEE (reference sequence). CDR3 length: 11 residues. V lost 4 bases, J lost 2 bases, and 3 bases lay in between.

CDR3 sequence (DNA): TGTGCCTGGAGCCCCGTCCCGGGACAGGGGGCGGGCTACACCTTC. Amino acids: CAWSPVPGQGAGYTF. The chain has TRBV30 and TRBJ1-2; 12 bases map to TRBD1. CDR3 size: 15 residues. The trim removed 3 bases at V and 8 bases at J, leaving 10 bases unmatched. Germline CDR1 and CDR2: GTSNPN and SVGIG (reference sequence).

The chain joins TRBV7-3 to TRBJ1-1; possibly TRBD1 for D (6 bases). Trimming pared 5 bases from V and 5 bases from J, leaving 15 bases between. Germline V gene sequence: CDR1 SGHTA, CDR2 FQGTGA. The CDR3 is 14 amino acids. The CDR3 reads CASSPTGRKTEAFF. The CDR3 DNA is TGTGCCAGCAGCCCCACAGGGAGGAAGACTGAAGCTTTCTTT.

This clone came up once. One junction end does not reproduce the germline sequence, and a read error may be involved. DNA of the CDR3: TGTGCCAGCAGCATTGGGACTAGCGGGAAAAGGGGGCCGGACTTC. It codes for CASSIGTSGKRGPDF. The V and J genes are TRBV2 and TRBJ2-5; 13 bases match TRBD2. CDR3 length equals 15 residues. Germline V CDR1 and CDR2: SNHLY, FYNNEI.

This chain links TRBV19 with TRBJ2-3, with TRBD2 identical over 12 bases. The ends lost 3 bases at V and 2 bases at J; junction bases unmatched: 6. Germline assignment: CDR1 LNHDA and CDR2 SQIVND (reference sequence). The length of the CDR3 is 17 residues. The CDR3 region is CASSIPGLAGHTDTQYF. Written as DNA, the CDR3 is TGTGCCAGTAGTATCCCCGGACTAGCGGGACACACAGATACGCAGTATTTT.

The J gene is TRBJ2-2, the V gene TRBV6-1; no clear D gene. V lost 4 bases and J lost 0, with 9 bases in between. The CDR3 is made up of 15 amino acids. Germline CDR1 is MNHNS and CDR2 is SASEGT. CDR3 sequence reads: CASSGAAANTGELFF. CDR3 in DNA: TGTGCCAGCAGTGGGGCAGCCGCGAACACCGGGGAGCTGTTTTTT.

The chain links TRBV28 to TRBJ1-5; TRBD1 is a possible D gene (5 bases). Germline V gene sequence: CDR1 MDHEN, CDR2 SYDVKM. This CDR3 spans 16 amino acids. The ends were cut back, 4 bases at V and 4 bases at J, with 17 bases in the middle. CDR3 loop: CASSYSGGAENQPQHF. CDR3 nucleotides: TGTGCCAGCAGTTACTCGGGAGGGGCAGAGAATCAGCCCCAGCATTTT.

The J gene is TRBJ2-2, the V gene TRBV4-1; the D call may be TRBD1 or TRBD2 (6 bases each). Between the trimmed V and J ends, which lost 4 bases and 2 bases, there was a span of 14 bases. The CDR3 is 16 amino acids. Germline assignment: CDR1 MGHRA and CDR2 YSYEKL. The CDR3 DNA reads TGCGCCAGCAGCCCCTTGGGGGGCGTAAACACCGGGGAGCTGTTTTTT. Its translation: CASSPLGGVNTGELFF.

Worth noting for this clone: Other DNA sequences in the sample encode the same CDR3. The chain uses TRBV18 and TRBJ2-2; TRBD1 is a possible D gene (5 bases). V dropped 2 bases and J dropped 1 base, with 5 bases sitting between them. CDR1 and CDR2 (germline): KGHSH, LQKENI. The length of the CDR3 is 14 residues. The CDR3 DNA follows: TGTGCCAGCTCACCAAGGGGGAACACCGGGGAGCTGTTTTTT. It specifies CASSPRGNTGELFF.

The chain combines TRBV18 with TRBJ2-7, with D tentatively TRBD2 (5 bases). Trimming pared 6 bases from V and 4 bases from J, leaving 22 bases between. Germline CDR1 and CDR2: KGHSH and LQKENI. CDR3 length equals 16 residues. In DNA, the CDR3 is TGTGCCAGCTCGTCTGGACTGTTTGGTCCCCTATACGAGCAGTACTTC. This translates into CASSSGLFGPLYEQYF.

V usage is TRBV2 and J usage is TRBJ1-5, with D perhaps TRBD1 (5 bases). This CDR3 contains 14 residues. Germline V lookup: CDR1 SNHLY, CDR2 FYNNEI. V lost 6 bases and J 10 bases, leaving 19 bases between the germline ends. For the CDR3, the DNA is TGTGCCAGCAGCTCCCTGGGGGGAAATGGCCCCCAGCATTTT. Protein sequence: CASSSLGGNGPQHF.

The chain carries TRBV2 and TRBJ2-2; perhaps TRBD1 as D (6 bases). Trimming removed 1 base at V and 4 bases at J, with 10 bases between. CDR3 length: 15 residues. The germline V gene has CDR1 SNHLY and CDR2 FYNNEI. CDR3 bases: TGTGCCAGCAGTGAAGTAAAAGGGGGCACCGGGGAGCTGTTTTTT. Encoded protein: CASSEVKGGTGELFF.